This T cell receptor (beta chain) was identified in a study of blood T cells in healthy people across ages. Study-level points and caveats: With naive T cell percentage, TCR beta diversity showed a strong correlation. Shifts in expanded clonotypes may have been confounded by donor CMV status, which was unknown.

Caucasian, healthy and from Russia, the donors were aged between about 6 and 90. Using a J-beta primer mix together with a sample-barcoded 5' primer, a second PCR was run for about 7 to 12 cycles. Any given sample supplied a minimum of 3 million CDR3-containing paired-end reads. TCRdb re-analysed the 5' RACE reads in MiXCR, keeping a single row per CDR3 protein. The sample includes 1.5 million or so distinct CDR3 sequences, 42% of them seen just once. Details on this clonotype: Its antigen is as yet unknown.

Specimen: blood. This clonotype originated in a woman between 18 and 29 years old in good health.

CDR3 DNA: TGTGCCAGCAGTACTAGCGGGGGGGGAAACATTCAGTACTTC. Protein product: CASSTSGGGNIQYF. The chain uses TRBV27 and TRBJ2-5; 13 positions agree with TRBD2. Near its end, the DNA agrees better with TRBJ2-4, so the J call may be wrong. There are 14 residues in the CDR3. The germline V gene encodes CDR1 MNHEY and CDR2 SMNVEV (reference sequence).